This T cell receptor (beta chain) was captured by sequencing in a study of blood T cell repertoires in COVID-19. Germline CDR1 and CDR2: LNHNV and YYDKDF (reference sequence). This CDR3 has 17 residues. V gave up 7 bases and J gave up 7 bases, with 25 bases separating them. Authors' processing steps: Reference gene primer amplification in the assay estimated nucleated cell counts. Assay: immunoSEQ multiplex PCR; the TCRdb copy retains only in-frame clones and omits some. D and trimming come from the DNA, and the V and J calls and clone size come from that table. Here the sample spans some 140,000 clones, approximately 80% being singletons.

The receptor's source is a man between 60 and 75 years old who had recovered from COVID-19. The genes are TRBV15 and TRBJ1-4; possible D gene TRBD1, 5 bases. The sequencing sample was made of peripheral blood. CDR3 bases: TGTGCCACCAACCCGGGCGGCGCAGGGAATCAAGCTGAAAAACTGTTTTTT. This translates into CATNPGGAGNQAEKLFF.